This T cell receptor (beta chain) was obtained from a study of regulatory T cells in long-lasting Graves disease. Stated time point: newly diagnosed GD, antithyroid drugs for less than 3 months. PBMC RNA was the source of the TCR library. This CDR3 is built from 17 residues. V dropped 5 bases and J dropped 3; count of bases not matched to a gene: 15. Germline V lookup: CDR1 SGHVS, CDR2 FQNEAQ. In building TCR beta libraries, iRepertoire HTBI primers were used together with Arm-PCR of CDR3 regions. TCRdb called the multiplex PCR reads again in MiXCR, with one record for every CDR3 protein. The top ten hold less than 15% of the sample, which has fewer than 500,000 distinct CDR3 sequences, 15% to 20% seen once. This clonotype has a count of ten or more. Antigen unknown. Study findings and constraints: With persistent disease, TRBV28, TRBJ1-2 and TRBJ2-5 were the favored segments.

The same data also contributed to another study, on T cells in Graves' hyperthyroidism and ophthalmopathy.

The chain links TRBV7-8 to TRBJ2-5, with 7 positions matching TRBD2. The sequence was obtained from a man aged 40-50 years with Graves disease. The source was peripheral blood mononuclear cells (PBMCs), collected at new diagnosis, from a patient treated with antithyroid drugs. The DNA of the CDR3 is TGTGCCAGCAGCCGAGGGTTCGCGGGAGAATCTAAAGAGACCCAGTACTTC. This gives the protein CASSRGFAGESKETQYF.